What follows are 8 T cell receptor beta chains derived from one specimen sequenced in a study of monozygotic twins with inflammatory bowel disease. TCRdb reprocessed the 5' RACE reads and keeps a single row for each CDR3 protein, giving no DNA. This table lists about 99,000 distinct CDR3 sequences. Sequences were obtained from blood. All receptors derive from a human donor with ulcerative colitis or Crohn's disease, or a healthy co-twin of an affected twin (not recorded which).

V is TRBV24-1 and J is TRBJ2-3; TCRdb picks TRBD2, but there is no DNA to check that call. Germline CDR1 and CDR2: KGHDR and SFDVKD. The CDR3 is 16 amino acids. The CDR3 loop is CATSEASGRNADTQYF.

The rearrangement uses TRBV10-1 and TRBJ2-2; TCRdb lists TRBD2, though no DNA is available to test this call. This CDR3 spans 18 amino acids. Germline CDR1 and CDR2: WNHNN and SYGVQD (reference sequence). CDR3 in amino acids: CASSERLAGGKNTGELFF.

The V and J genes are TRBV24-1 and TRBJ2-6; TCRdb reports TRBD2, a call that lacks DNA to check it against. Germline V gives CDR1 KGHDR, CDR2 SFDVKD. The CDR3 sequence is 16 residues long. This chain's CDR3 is CATSDRTSSGAIVLTF.

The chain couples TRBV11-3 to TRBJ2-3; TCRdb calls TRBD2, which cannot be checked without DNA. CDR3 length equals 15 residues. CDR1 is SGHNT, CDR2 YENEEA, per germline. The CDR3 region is CASSPTSGGTDTQYF. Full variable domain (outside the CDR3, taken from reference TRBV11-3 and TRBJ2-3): EAGVVQSPRYKIIEKKQPVAFWCNPISGHNTLYWYLQNLGQGPELLIRYENEEAVDDSQLPKDRFSAERLKGVDSTLKIQPAELGDSAVYLCASSPTSGGTDTQYFGPGTRLTVL.

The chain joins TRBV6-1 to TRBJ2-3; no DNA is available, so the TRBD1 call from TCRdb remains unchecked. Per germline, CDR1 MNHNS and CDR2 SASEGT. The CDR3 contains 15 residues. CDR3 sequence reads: CASSARTGRTDTQYF.

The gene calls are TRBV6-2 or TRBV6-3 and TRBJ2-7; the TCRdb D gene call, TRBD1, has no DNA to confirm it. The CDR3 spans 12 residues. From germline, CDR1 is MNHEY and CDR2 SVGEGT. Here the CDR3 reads CASEGQTYEQYF.

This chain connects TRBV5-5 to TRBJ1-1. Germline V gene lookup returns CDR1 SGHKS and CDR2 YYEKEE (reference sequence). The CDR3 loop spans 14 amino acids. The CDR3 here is CASSLGWGNTEAFF.

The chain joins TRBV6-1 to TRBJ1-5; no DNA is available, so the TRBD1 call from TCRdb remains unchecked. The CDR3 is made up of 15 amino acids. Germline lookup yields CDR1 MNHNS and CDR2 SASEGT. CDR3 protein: CASSPGWGSNQPQHF.